A single sample gave rise to the 10 T cell receptor beta chains below, sequenced in a study of cytomegalovirus exposure and HLA in healthy donors. With 60 Vbeta and 13 Jbeta primers, the PCR was carried out. Profiled with immunoSEQ multiplex PCR; TCRdb holds only in-frame clones, not every one. The table lists over 75,000 clones, about 67% of them singletons. The sample comprised PBMCs. The receptor source for this set is a man aged 25-40 years in good health and CMV-seronegative.

The chain has TRBV28 and TRBJ2-7; D gene ambiguous. The V and J ends lost 5 bases and 1 base respectively, with 6 bases between them. CDR1 and CDR2 from the germline V gene are MDHEN and SYDVKM. This CDR3 is 12 amino acids long. Here the CDR3 reads CASSVTSYEQYF. CDR3 nucleotide sequence: TGTGCCAGCAGTGTGACTTCCTACGAGCAGTACTTC.

V is TRBV21-1 and J is TRBJ2-3; TRBD2 was called by the table and not checked on the DNA. TRBV21-1 is a pseudogene segment. The CDR3 contains 18 residues. The CDR3 DNA is TGTGCCAGCAGCAAAAAGCGCGACTACCCTCCCCCGACAGATACGCAGTATTTT. It translates to CASSKKRDYPPPTDTQYF.

V gene TRBV7-2 combines with J gene TRBJ1-1, with D hard to call. Trimming cost V 1 base and J 6 bases, with 15 bases left between them. This CDR3 has 15 residues. Per the germline V gene, CDR1 is SGHTA and CDR2 is FQGNSA. As DNA, the CDR3 is TGTGCCAGCAGCTTAGTCACCGGTGTGAGTGCTGAAGCTTTCTTT. It yields the protein CASSLVTGVSAEAFF.

The chain couples TRBV4-1 to TRBJ2-1; TRBD2 aligns across 13 bases. CDR1 MGHRA and CDR2 YSYEKL come from the germline V gene. The CDR3 covers 16 residues. V lost 3 bases, J lost 8 bases, and 7 bases stayed unmatched. CDR3 region: CASSQIGTSGDDEQFF. Here the CDR3 DNA reads TGCGCCAGCAGCCAGATCGGGACTAGCGGGGACGATGAGCAGTTCTTC.

The chain links TRBV5-1 to TRBJ1-3; 7 positions match TRBD1. Unmatched junction bases numbered 6, after V lost 0 bases and J lost 3 bases. Germline V gives CDR1 SGHRS, CDR2 YFSETQ. The CDR3 runs to 16 residues. For the CDR3, the DNA is TGCGCCAGCAGCTTGGTAGAAGGGGGCAATGGAAACACCATATATTTT. Translation gives CASSLVEGGNGNTIYF.

V gene TRBV11-2 combines with J gene TRBJ1-4; D gene uncertain. CDR3 length: 16 residues. Germline V CDR1 and CDR2: SGHAT, FQNNGV. V lost 4 bases and J lost 4, with 16 bases in between. CDR3 region: CASSSWTDRFNEKLFF. The CDR3 coding sequence is TGTGCCAGCAGCTCCTGGACTGACCGTTTTAATGAAAAACTGTTTTTT.

This clone was counted a few times. V usage is TRBV25-1 and J usage is TRBJ1-1; D unclear. Germline CDR1 reads MGHDK; CDR2 reads SYGVNS. The ends were cut back, 5 bases at V and 3 bases at J, with 13 bases in the middle. This CDR3 contains 14 residues. This CDR3 reads CASSKNERDTEAFF. DNA of the CDR3: TGTGCCAGCAGTAAAAACGAGCGGGACACTGAAGCTTTCTTT. Together with reference TRBV25-1 and TRBJ1-1, the CDR3 gives the full variable domain: EADIYQTPRYLVIGTGKKITLECSQTMGHDKMYWYQQDPGMELHLIHYSYGVNSTEKGDLSSESTVSRIRTEHFPLTLESARPSHTSQYLCASSKNERDTEAFFGQGTRLTVV.

This clone was found a few times. The chain carries TRBV21-1 and TRBJ1-1. TRBV21-1 is termed a pseudogene. There are 12 residues in the CDR3. The CDR3 protein is CASTPSNTEAFF. The CDR3, as DNA: TGTGCCAGCACCCCGTCTAACACTGAAGCTTTCTTT.

A few counts support this clone. The chain is built from TRBV30 and TRBJ1-6; 8 nucleotides align to TRBD1. J lost 2 bases, V lost 5 bases, and 5 bases had no gene match. The CDR3 is made up of 15 amino acids. Germline V gives CDR1 GTSNPN, CDR2 SVGIG (reference sequence). The CDR3 nucleotides read TGTGCCTGGGCCCCAGGGGGCGCCTATAATTCACCCCTCCACTTT. Its translation: CAWAPGGAYNSPLHF.

The chain combines TRBV7-3 with TRBJ2-5, with 9 bases fitting TRBD1. This CDR3 is built from 14 residues. Germline V lookup: CDR1 SGHTA, CDR2 FQGTGA. The trim removed 5 bases at V and 2 bases at J, leaving 3 bases unmatched. CDR3 in amino acids: CASSIGTGQETQYF. The CDR3 DNA reads TGTGCCAGCAGCATCGGGACAGGGCAAGAGACCCAGTACTTC.